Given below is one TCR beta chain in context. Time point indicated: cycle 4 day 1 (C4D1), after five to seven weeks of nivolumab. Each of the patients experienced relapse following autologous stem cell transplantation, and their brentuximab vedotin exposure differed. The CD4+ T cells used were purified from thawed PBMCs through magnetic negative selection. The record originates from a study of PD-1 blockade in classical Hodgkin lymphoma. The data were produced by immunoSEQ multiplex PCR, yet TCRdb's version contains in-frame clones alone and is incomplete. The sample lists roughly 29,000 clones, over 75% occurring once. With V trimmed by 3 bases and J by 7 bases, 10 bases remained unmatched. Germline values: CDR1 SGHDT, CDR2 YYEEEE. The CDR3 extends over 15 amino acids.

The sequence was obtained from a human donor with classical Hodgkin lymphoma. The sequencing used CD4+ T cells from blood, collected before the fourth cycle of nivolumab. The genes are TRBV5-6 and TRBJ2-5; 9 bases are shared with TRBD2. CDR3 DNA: TGTGCCAGCAGCTCCGCGGGGGGGCCTTCGGTGACCCAGTACTTC. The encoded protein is CASSSAGGPSVTQYF.